The TCR beta chain under discussion was sequenced for a study of blood T cell repertoires in COVID-19 (dated by TCRdb to the early 2020s). About the study as a whole: Collaborator samples came from the United States, Italy and Spain and covered acute and convalescent phases of COVID-19. The material from the prospective study consisted of cDNA or gDNA derived from T cells, B-cell-depleted T cells, or PBMCs. Sample metadata almost always included a de-identified subject ID, COVID-19 status, age in years and sex. The samples were drawn from the first 160 participants of the ongoing ImmuneRACE study and from about 1,200 subjects provided by 6 global collaborators. Subjects who had been exposed to COVID-19, were actively infected with it, or had recovered from it provided the deeply sampled blood TCRbeta repertoires that made up the dataset. HLA class I and class II types, where available, came from metadata supplied by the sample provider rather than from assay-based typing. A freely available public database, intended as a resource for researchers studying the immune response to SARS-CoV-2, is where the repertoires were released. Study-wide findings and limitations: How much clinical and demographic metadata was included differed by source and by participant, and the metadata was provided uncurated.

With regard to this clone: There is no known antigen for this receptor. No qualities accompany the bases; no much larger clone lies one base away.

TCRbeta CDR3 regions were amplified from genomic DNA by means of the immunoSEQ Assay, a bias-controlled multiplex PCR. The paper's processing steps were these. The number of nucleated cells in each sample was estimated by amplification of reference gene primers within the assay. To quantify the absolute abundance of each unique TCRbeta CDR3 rearrangement, sequence reads were collapsed and filtered. For each sample, productive Simpson clonality was calculated as the square root of Simpson's diversity index over productive rearrangements. The clones in this table, taken by TCRdb from immuneACCESS, are in-frame only. Not every clone is retained; where verified, under half of the shortfall comes from an unresolved V gene, and the cause of the rest is unknown. V and J calls plus clone size are reproduced from that table; the DNA served to infer D and trimming. Present in this sample are roughly 230,000 clones, 85% to 90% of which were seen just once. The ten largest clones add up to roughly 4.5% of the sample.

A second Seattle source provided samples from volunteer blood donors who had recovered from COVID-19. Each collaborating institution followed its own protocols to collect whole blood in K2EDTA tubes. Collaborator samples were shipped for TCRbeta analysis as frozen whole blood, isolated PBMCs, or DNA extracted from either sample type. Sequences were obtained from peripheral blood. The sequence came from a woman between 35 and 50 years old who had recovered from COVID-19.

The CDR3 is CASSYDGGLNSPLHF. The nucleotides are TGTGCCAGCAGTTACGACGGGGGGCTTAATTCACCCCTCCACTTT. The sequence is built from TRBV6-5 and TRBJ1-6; D gene: possibly TRBD1, on 6 matching bases. The CDR3, from cysteine to phenylalanine, totals 15 residues. The retained sequence is limited to the CDR3, 45 bases, with the frame set at the first base. CDR1 and CDR2 are drawn from the germline V gene: MNHEY, SVGAGI. V is clipped by 2 bases and J by 6 bases, and the sequence between their germline boundaries is 11 bases long.